This T cell receptor (beta chain) was documented in a study of cytomegalovirus exposure and HLA in healthy donors. Study conclusions and caveats: There were several of the most significant clusters that appeared linked to common viral pathogens in a later analysis.

The CDR3 covers 11 residues. Germline loops: CDR1 MDHEN, CDR2 SYDVKM. The V end lost 3 bases, the J end lost 8 bases, and 7 bases lay between the germline ends. Comment on this clone: What it binds is unknown.

The primer mix had 60 Vbeta and 13 Jbeta primers. Assay: immunoSEQ multiplex PCR; the TCRdb copy retains only in-frame clones and omits some. This sample has approximately 130,000 clones, with roughly 85% found just once. This rearrangement joins TRBV28 to TRBJ1-1, with D unresolved. Sequencing used PBMCs. The TCR originated in a woman aged 25 to 45 in good health and CMV-seropositive. DNA for the CDR3: TGTGCCAGCAGTTTTAGCGGGGAAGCTTTCTTT. Translation: CASSFSGEAFF.